Following are 10 T cell receptor beta chains from one sample sequenced in a study of blood T cell repertoires in COVID-19. The repertoire was sequenced with immunoSEQ multiplex PCR; TCRdb's copy has only in-frame clones and lacks some. The table shows about 180,000 clones, with roughly 87% occurring only once. The sequenced sample consisted of peripheral blood. Receptor source: an older woman with COVID-19, enrolled during active disease.

The rearrangement links TRBV7-9 to TRBJ1-2; 7 bases line up with TRBD1. Germline V lookup: CDR1 SEHNR, CDR2 FQNEAQ (reference sequence). The junction had 11 bases not matched to a gene; V was cut back by 5 bases and J by 5 bases. This CDR3 is 15 amino acids long. The CDR3 coding sequence is TGTGCCAGCAGCCCCTTGGGGAGACAGGGTTATGGCTACACCTTC. It is translated as CASSPLGRQGYGYTF.

This clone appeared a single time. The chain combines TRBV3-1 (or the pseudogene TRBV3-2) with TRBJ1-2; tentatively, D is TRBD1 (6 bases). This CDR3 region has 16 residues. Trimming took off 0 bases at V and 0 bases at J, with 11 bases between the two ends. Germline V gene sequence: CDR1 LGHDT, CDR2 YNNKEL (reference sequence). The CDR3 DNA sequence: TGTGCCAGCAGCCAAGAACAGGGACCCCCTAACTATGGCTACACCTTC. This codes for CASSQEQGPPNYGYTF.

This clone was seen a single time. The chain employs TRBV7-2 and TRBJ1-2; D is possibly TRBD1 (6 bases). CDR1 is SGHTA and CDR2 is FQGNSA in the germline V gene. V was pared by 5 bases and J by 0 bases, with 10 bases between. CDR3 length equals 14 residues. The CDR3 loop is CASSGQSSNYGYTF. CDR3 nucleotide sequence: TGTGCCAGCAGCGGACAGTCCTCTAACTATGGCTACACCTTC.

V and J are TRBV28 and TRBJ1-3; weak D call: TRBD1 (6 bases). Germline assignment: CDR1 MDHEN and CDR2 SYDVKM. V was trimmed by 7 bases and J by 0 bases, leaving 13 bases between them. The CDR3 sequence is 15 residues long. CDR3 loop: CASKKGDISGNTIYF. Here the CDR3 DNA reads TGTGCCAGCAAGAAGGGGGACATCTCTGGAAACACCATATATTTT. The entire variable domain, with the rest obtained from reference TRBV28 and TRBJ1-3, is as follows: DVKVTQSSRYLVKRTGEKVFLECVQDMDHENMFWYRQDPGLGLRLIYFSYDVKMKEKGDIPEGYSVSREKKERFSLILESASTNQTSMYLCASKKGDISGNTIYFGEGSWLTVV.

This clone was counted only a few times. The chain is built from TRBV5-1 and TRBJ2-7; TRBD2 matches at 8 bases. Germline trimming cut 4 bases from V and 6 bases from J; bases unmatched to any gene: 15. The CDR3 is 16 residues long. Germline V CDR1 and CDR2: SGHRS, YFSETQ. The CDR3 sequence is CASSTSLSGGRSEQYF. The CDR3 DNA reads as TGCGCCAGCAGCACCTCACTGAGCGGGGGTCGCAGCGAGCAGTACTTC.

Comments on this clone: An end of the junction does not agree with germline; a read error may underlie this. The chain is built from TRBV4-3 and TRBJ2-1, with TRBD2 as a possible D gene (6 bases). The CDR3 is made up of 16 amino acids. Germline lookup yields CDR1 LGHNA and CDR2 YSLEER. In nucleotides, the CDR3 is TGCGCCAGCAGCCAAGATATCAGCGGGTCCTCCAATGAGCAGTTCTTC. It is translated as CASSQDISGSSNEQFF.

This clone was detected only once. The chain employs TRBV7-2 and TRBJ2-3; the D gene is possibly TRBD1 (7 bases). The V gene's germline CDR1 is SGHTA and CDR2 FQGNSA. The V gene lost 3 bases and the J gene lost 1 base, with 20 bases spanning the gap. The length of the CDR3 is 18 residues. CDR3 residues: CASSFGQDAWGGTDTQYF. DNA of the CDR3: TGTGCCAGCAGCTTCGGACAGGATGCGTGGGGGGGCACAGATACGCAGTATTTT. The full variable domain, in which reference TRBV7-2 and TRBJ2-3 provide the parts outside the CDR3, is GAGVSQSPSNKVTEKGKDVELRCDPISGHTALYWYRQSLGQGLEFLIYFQGNSAPDKSGLPSDRFSAERTGGSVSTLTIQRTQQEDSAVYLCASSFGQDAWGGTDTQYFGPGTRLTVL.

V is TRBV2 and J is TRBJ2-1; 9 nucleotides align to TRBD2. Germline-derived CDR1 and CDR2 are SNHLY and FYNNEI. The junction had 6 bases not matched to a gene; V was cut back by 10 bases and J by 5 bases. CDR3 size: 13 residues. CDR3 residues: CATAGLADNEQFF. DNA of the CDR3: TGTGCCACAGCGGGACTAGCCGACAATGAGCAGTTCTTC.

The J gene is TRBJ2-1, the V gene TRBV28; perhaps TRBD1 as D (5 bases). Deletions cut 7 bases from V and 0 bases from J, with 16 bases between. The CDR3 has 16 amino acids. Germline values: CDR1 MDHEN, CDR2 SYDVKM. The CDR3 region has the DNA TGTGCCAGCACCCCTAGGCAGCAGGGCTCCTACAATGAGCAGTTCTTC. This translates into CASTPRQQGSYNEQFF.

This clone was counted between two and nine times. The chain uses TRBV5-5 and TRBJ1-3; maybe TRBD1 (6 bases). Germline V CDR1 and CDR2: SGHKS, YYEKEE (reference sequence). Trimming stripped 5 bases from V and 4 bases from J, with 13 bases between. The CDR3 loop spans 14 amino acids. CDR3 DNA: TGTGCCAGCAGGATGAGGGGGTTCGGAAACACCATATATTTT. Encoded protein: CASRMRGFGNTIYF.